These T cell receptor beta chains were read from a single sample in a study of blood T cell repertoires in COVID-19. Clones were sequenced by immunoSEQ multiplex PCR, and TCRdb holds only the in-frame ones, with some missing. The data show some 80,000 clones, with more than 75% seen just once and approximately 10% held by the top ten. Sequencing was done on a sample of peripheral blood. These receptors came from a human donor in a cohort sampled during active COVID-19. Both conserved end residues are part of each CDR3. The D gene is left open where the match is weak. The size entry is marked missing in some rows and otherwise reads once, few, many or a size class.

abundance: -
d_gene: -
v_gene: TRBV13
j_gene: TRBJ1-3
CDR3nt: TGTGCCAGCAGCTTCTGGACAGCGGACTCTGGAAACACCATATATTTT
CDR3aa: CASSFWTADSGNTIYF

abundance: once
d_gene: TRBD1
v_gene: TRBV5-1
j_gene: TRBJ2-7
CDR3nt: TGCGCCAGCAGACCGGGACAGGGAACTTACGAGCAGTACTTC
CDR3aa: CASRPGQGTYEQYF

abundance: -
d_gene: TRBD1
v_gene: TRBV6-1
j_gene: TRBJ1-1
CDR3nt: TGTGCCAGCAGTGGGGGACAGGTTCTTGGCCGGAACACTGAAGCTTTCTTT
CDR3aa: CASSGGQVLGRNTEAFF

abundance: few
d_gene: -
v_gene: TRBV10-1
j_gene: TRBJ2-6
CDR3nt: TGCGCCAGCAGTGAAGGTGGGCCTGGGGCCAACGTCCTGACTTTC
CDR3aa: CASSEGGPGANVLTF

abundance: -
d_gene: -
v_gene: TRBV2
j_gene: TRBJ1-5
CDR3nt: TGTGCCAGCAGTGGAACGGAGGGATTGAGCCAGCCCCAGCATTTT
CDR3aa: CASSGTEGLSQPQHF

abundance: -
d_gene: -
v_gene: TRBV19
j_gene: TRBJ2-1
CDR3nt: TGTGCCAGTAGTGTGAGGAATGAGCAGTTCTTC
CDR3aa: CASSVRNEQFF

abundance: -
d_gene: -
v_gene: TRBV18
j_gene: TRBJ2-7
CDR3nt: TGTGCCAGCTCGCAAAGCGAAGGCGTTATCGAGCAGTACTTC
CDR3aa: CASSQSEGVIEQYF

abundance: -
d_gene: TRBD1
v_gene: TRBV5-1
j_gene: TRBJ2-3
CDR3nt: TGCGCCAGCAGCTCTTCCGGGACAGCGAGCACAGATACGCAGTATTTT
CDR3aa: CASSSSGTASTDTQYF

abundance: -
d_gene: -
v_gene: TRBV2
j_gene: TRBJ2-7
CDR3nt: TGTGCCAGCCGGGTGGGTGGCTACGAGCAGTACTTC
CDR3aa: CASRVGGYEQYF

abundance: -
d_gene: -
v_gene: TRBV5-4
j_gene: TRBJ2-3
CDR3nt: TGTGCCAGCAGCTTCCAATGGGAGGCCTCGTCTACGCAGTATTTT
CDR3aa: CASSFQWEASSTQYF

abundance: -
d_gene: -
v_gene: TRBV6-5
j_gene: TRBJ2-2
CDR3nt: TGTGCCAGCACCACAGGACACCTGAAAGCCGGGGAGCTGTTTTTT
CDR3aa: CASTTGHLKAGELFF

abundance: -
d_gene: -
v_gene: TRBV11-1
j_gene: TRBJ1-2
CDR3nt: TGTGCCAGCAGCCCTGACTTGAACTATGGCTACACCTTC
CDR3aa: CASSPDLNYGYTF